These 27 T cell receptor beta chains came from one sample sequenced in a study of T-cell reconstitution after alpha-beta-depleted transplantation in children. Preparing the TCRbeta library involved the use of unique molecular identifiers. Each CDR3 protein gets one entry after TCRdb re-called the PCR reads with MiXCR. The sample has approximately 1,000,000 distinct CDR3 sequences, roughly 29% seen once; the top ten hold roughly 28%. The specimen was PBMCs, mostly from graft donor cells, collected 360 days after TCRalphabeta/CD19-depleted stem cell transplant. The receptor set was obtained from a boy less than two years old who had a stem cell transplant for SCID, so the T cells may come from the graft donor.

The J gene is TRBJ2-5, the V gene TRBV7-9; D might be TRBD1 (6 bases). V lost 8 bases and J lost 3, with 13 bases in between. CDR1 and CDR2 (germline): SEHNR, FQNEAQ (reference sequence). This CDR3 is built from 13 residues. The CDR3 nucleotides read TGTGCCAGCCGGCCCACAGGGAAAGAGACCCAGTACTTC. Its protein product is CASRPTGKETQYF.

V gene TRBV6-5 combines with J gene TRBJ2-4; tentative D call: TRBD1 (6 bases). Germline-derived CDR1 and CDR2 are MNHEY and SVGAGI. The CDR3 has 14 residues. V was clipped by 4 bases and J by 6 bases, with 13 bases between them. The CDR3 bases are TGTGCCAGCAGTTCCCGGACAGTGGCAAACATTCAGTACTTC. Encoded protein: CASSSRTVANIQYF.

V and J are TRBV20-1 and TRBJ1-5, with D unresolved. The CDR3 is made up of 17 amino acids. Germline V gene data show CDR1 as DFQATT and CDR2 as SNEGSKA (reference sequence). V gave up 5 bases and J gave up 1 base, with 21 bases separating them. The CDR3 region has the DNA TGCAGTGCTGGAGGACTCCTAAGAGTGACCAGCAATCAGCCCCAGCATTTT. Translated, it gives CSAGGLLRVTSNQPQHF.

The chain employs TRBV30 and TRBJ2-3; D gene ambiguous. V was pared by 0 bases and J by 2 bases, with 9 bases between. Germline V gene lookup returns CDR1 GTSNPN and CDR2 SVGIG (reference sequence). The CDR3 is 14 residues long. The CDR3 region is CAWSVGRTTDTQYF. As DNA, the CDR3 is TGTGCCTGGAGTGTAGGCAGAACCACAGATACGCAGTATTTT.

This CDR3 is CASSWGRTVGLSPLHF. CDR3 nucleotides: TGTGCCAGCAGTTGGGGACGGACCGTGGGGCTTTCACCCCTCCACTTT. The chain links TRBV27 to TRBJ1-6, with a possible D match to TRBD1 (5 bases). CDR3 length equals 16 residues. CDR1 is MNHEY, CDR2 SMNVEV, per germline (reference sequence). The germline V and J ends were trimmed by 4 bases and 9 bases, with 19 bases remaining between them.

The rearrangement uses TRBV12-3 or TRBV12-4 and TRBJ2-7; 9 bases align to TRBD2. J gave up 4 bases and V 6 bases, and 7 bases lay outside the gene matches. The CDR3 extends over 14 amino acids. The CDR3 sequence is CASSTSGPYYEQYF. The CDR3 nucleotides read TGTGCCAGCAGCACTAGCGGGCCTTATTACGAGCAGTACTTC.

The chain recombines TRBV2 with TRBJ2-7, with unresolved D. This CDR3 has 11 residues. From germline, CDR1 is SNHLY and CDR2 FYNNEI. Trimming cost V 7 bases and J 0 bases, with 4 bases left between them. The CDR3 DNA follows: TGTGCCAGCAAGTACTCCTACGAGCAGTACTTC. It yields the protein CASKYSYEQYF.

In its sample, this clonotype was seen a few times. V is TRBV7-8 and J is TRBJ1-1; 8 bases align to TRBD1. J was trimmed by 5 bases and V by 5 bases; bases with no gene match: 7. Germline values: CDR1 SGHVS, CDR2 FQNEAQ. The CDR3 contains 14 residues. The CDR3, as DNA: TGTGCCAGCAGCCGAAACAGGGGGAGGACTGAAGCTTTCTTT. Protein product: CASSRNRGRTEAFF.

The chain links TRBV9 to TRBJ2-5, with D perhaps TRBD1 or TRBD2 (6 bases each). V was pared by 0 bases and J by 5 bases, with 17 bases between. The CDR3 is made up of 16 amino acids. Germline V gives CDR1 SGDLS, CDR2 YYNGEE. CDR3 sequence reads: CASSVGRRGTLETQYF. DNA for the CDR3: TGTGCCAGCAGCGTAGGGCGGAGGGGGACTTTGGAGACCCAGTACTTC.

The chain couples TRBV28 to TRBJ2-7; 9 bases align to TRBD1. After removal of 10 bases from V and 6 bases from J, the junction contained 13 bases not matched to a gene. Germline loops: CDR1 MDHEN, CDR2 SYDVKM. CDR3 length: 14 amino acids. The CDR3 bases are TGTGCCACCAAGGCCTCGGGACAGGGAGTCGAGCAGTACTTC. Amino acids: CATKASGQGVEQYF.

The chain joins TRBV15 to TRBJ2-3, with D unresolved. CDR1 LNHNV and CDR2 YYDKDF come from the germline V gene (reference sequence). The ends were cut back, 9 bases at V and 0 bases at J, with 13 bases in the middle. The CDR3 loop spans 14 amino acids. Here the CDR3 reads CATGWWHSTDTQYF. For the CDR3, the DNA is TGTGCCACGGGCTGGTGGCATAGCACAGATACGCAGTATTTT.

V gene TRBV7-8 combines with J gene TRBJ2-7, with 10 bases aligning to TRBD1. Trimming removed 5 bases from V and 3 bases from J; junction bases left unmatched: 7. The length of the CDR3 is 15 residues. Germline CDR1 SGHVS, CDR2 FQNEAQ. In DNA form, the CDR3 reads TGTGCCAGCAGCCACCGGGACAGGGGAAACTACGAGCAGTACTTC. This translates into CASSHRDRGNYEQYF.

This clonotype was counted ten times or more. This sequence joins TRBV20-1 and TRBJ2-7; either TRBD1 or TRBD2 may fit D (5 bases each). This CDR3 has 12 amino acids. In germline, CDR1 is DFQATT, CDR2 SNEGSKA (reference sequence). CDR3 amino acids: CSARDGSYEQYF. Here the CDR3 DNA reads TGCAGCGCCCGGGACGGCTCCTACGAGCAGTACTTC.

There are a few counts of this clonotype. This chain joins TRBV7-8 and TRBJ2-3; 7 nucleotides agree with TRBD2. The CDR3 has 15 amino acids. Germline CDR1 reads SGHVS; CDR2 reads FQNEAQ. V shed 3 bases and J 0 bases; nucleotides not matched to a gene: 3. The CDR3 sequence is CASSLGLQSTDTQYF. DNA of the CDR3: TGTGCCAGCAGCTTGGGACTACAGAGCACAGATACGCAGTATTTT.

This clonotype came up many times. The chain recombines TRBV10-3 with TRBJ2-7, with D unresolved. The CDR3 runs 11 residues. Trimming shortened V by 6 bases and J by 2 bases, and 5 bases separated the two germline ends. Germline V CDR1 and CDR2: ENHRY, SYGVKD. In DNA, the CDR3 is TGTGCCATCAGGGGAACCTACGAGCAGTACTTC. Translation gives CAIRGTYEQYF.

The chain is built from TRBV20-1 and TRBJ2-1; TRBD2 is a possible D gene (5 bases). Trimming cost V 3 bases and J 12 bases, with 18 bases left between them. Looked up from germline, CDR1 is DFQATT and CDR2 is SNEGSKA (reference sequence). The CDR3 has 13 amino acids. CDR3 amino acids: CSASRPKNEGQFF. The DNA of the CDR3 is TGCAGTGCTAGCCGACCTAAAAATGAGGGGCAGTTCTTC.

The J gene is TRBJ2-7, the V gene TRBV7-9; no clear D gene. Germline CDR1 is SEHNR and CDR2 is FQNEAQ (reference sequence). The CDR3 loop spans 16 amino acids. Trimming shortened V by 8 bases and J by 0 bases, and 20 bases separated the two germline ends. The CDR3 spells CASSPQPTSFSYEQYF. As DNA, the CDR3 is TGTGCCAGCTCCCCTCAACCCACATCCTTCTCCTACGAGCAGTACTTC.

In its sample, this clonotype was seen once. This chain uses TRBV14 with TRBJ2-2; possibly TRBD1 or TRBD2 for D (5 bases each). CDR1 is SGHDN, CDR2 FVKESK, per germline. V was trimmed by 4 bases and J by 4 bases, leaving 10 bases between them. This CDR3 has 14 amino acids. As DNA, the CDR3 is TGTGCCAGCAGCCGGGGGTTTAGCACCGGGGAGCTGTTTTTT. Translating gives CASSRGFSTGELFF.

The chain uses TRBV20-1 and TRBJ1-5; D is undetermined. The CDR3 length is 12 residues. Germline values: CDR1 DFQATT, CDR2 SNEGSKA (reference sequence). V gave up 3 bases and J gave up 5 bases, with 8 bases separating them. CDR3 bases: TGCAGTGCTAGTAGGGCAGATCAGCCCCAGCATTTT. Protein sequence: CSASRADQPQHF.

The chain is built from TRBV10-3 and TRBJ2-7; 11 nucleotides agree with TRBD1. Germline V gives CDR1 ENHRY, CDR2 SYGVKD. The CDR3 is made up of 14 amino acids. V was pared by 4 bases and J by 7 bases, with 6 bases of the junction left unmatched. The CDR3 sequence: CAISAGQGAGEQYF. The CDR3 DNA reads as TGTGCCATCAGTGCCGGACAGGGGGCGGGTGAGCAGTACTTC.

This clonotype was detected only a few times. The chain's CDR3 is CATSRVAGSLETQYF. In nucleotides, the CDR3 is TGTGCCACCAGCAGAGTGGCGGGCTCTTTGGAGACCCAGTACTTC. The chain carries TRBV15 and TRBJ2-5, with D possibly TRBD2 on 5 matching bases. Germline lookup yields CDR1 LNHNV and CDR2 YYDKDF (reference sequence). Trimming cost V 1 base and J 5 bases, with 14 bases left between them. The CDR3 consists of 15 residues. Based on the CDR3 plus reference TRBV15 and TRBJ2-5, the full variable domain is DAMVIQNPRYQVTQFGKPVTLSCSQTLNHNVMYWYQQKSSQAPKLLFHYYDKDFNNEADTPDNFQSRRPNTSFCFLDIRSPGLGDTAMYLCATSRVAGSLETQYFGPGTRLLVL.

This clonotype has just a few counts. This sequence joins TRBV7-9 and TRBJ2-3; 8 bases fit TRBD1. V trimming: 1 base; J trimming: 2 bases; junction bases outside the gene matches: 8. This CDR3 region has 17 residues. Germline CDR1 reads SEHNR; CDR2 reads FQNEAQ (reference sequence). Here the CDR3 DNA reads TGTGCCAGCAGCTTAGGGACAGGGAACGGGAACACAGATACGCAGTATTTT. This translates into CASSLGTGNGNTDTQYF.

The chain recombines TRBV28 with TRBJ2-7; D gene unclear. The CDR3 runs 11 residues. Germline CDR1 reads MDHEN; CDR2 reads SYDVKM. Trimming stripped 8 bases from V and 7 bases from J, with 12 bases between. The CDR3 nucleotides read TGTGCCAGCGGCCCAGTCGGGGAGCAGTACTTC. Amino acids: CASGPVGEQYF.

The V and J genes are TRBV28 and TRBJ1-5; 8 bases fit TRBD1. Germline loops: CDR1 MDHEN, CDR2 SYDVKM. CDR3 length equals 17 residues. The junction had 11 bases not matched to a gene; V was cut back by 5 bases and J by 2 bases. In DNA, the CDR3 is TGTGCCAGCAGTCGAAACAGCAGGGGGCGCGGCAATCAGCCCCAGCATTTT. Protein product: CASSRNSRGRGNQPQHF.

The table lists this clonotype with a few counts. The rearrangement links TRBV5-6 to TRBJ1-2, with D hard to call. The CDR3 length is 14 residues. Trimming pared 1 base from V and 4 bases from J, leaving 11 bases between. The germline V gene has CDR1 SGHDT and CDR2 YYEEEE. CDR3 nucleotide sequence: TGTGCCAGCAGCTTGTTTCAACTTTTCTATGGCTACACCTTC. Its translation: CASSLFQLFYGYTF.

This clonotype turned up a few times. This sequence joins TRBV12-3 or TRBV12-4 and TRBJ1-4; no clear D. The CDR3 runs to 12 residues. Trimming cost V 5 bases and J 8 bases, with 9 bases left between them. DNA for the CDR3: TGTGCCAGCAGTCAAATGGGGGAAAAACTGTTTTTT. Its translation: CASSQMGEKLFF.

This clonotype was detected only a few times. The rearrangement uses TRBV4-3 and TRBJ2-3; D is tentatively TRBD1 or TRBD2 (6 bases each). Germline lookup yields CDR1 LGHNA and CDR2 YSLEER. With 1 base removed from V and 5 bases from J, the gap between germline ends came to 22 bases. The CDR3 has 18 residues. CDR3 protein: CASSQVGPGGAGKDTQYF. DNA of the CDR3: TGCGCCAGCAGCCAAGTCGGGCCCGGGGGCGCAGGTAAAGATACGCAGTATTTT.